This T cell receptor (beta chain) was captured by sequencing in a study of blood T cell repertoires in COVID-19. Across the whole study: Whether acute or convalescent, the COVID-19 samples came from the United States, Italy and Spain. In each case, the material was cDNA or gDNA derived from T cells, B-cell-depleted T cells, or PBMCs.

In the authors' workflow: How many nucleated cells were present was estimated from reference gene primer amplification. Profiling relied on immunoSEQ multiplex PCR, and the TCRdb table lists in-frame clones only, not all of them. From that table come the V and J calls and clone size; the DNA was used to work out D and trimming. The table records about 140,000 clones, about 82% of them present only once. V lost 1 base, J lost 4 bases, and 10 bases stayed unmatched. The CDR3 runs to 16 residues. Germline CDR1 reads SGHDT; CDR2 reads YYEEEE. V gene TRBV5-6 combines with J gene TRBJ2-5, with 7 bases aligning to TRBD1. The receptor was isolated from an elderly woman with active or convalescent COVID-19. Sample: peripheral blood. CDR3 nucleotides: TGTGCCAGCAGCTTGTTGGGGCGGACAGGAAGAGAGACCCAGTACTTC. Translation gives CASSLLGRTGRETQYF.